This TCR beta chain originates from a study of blood T cell repertoires in COVID-19. Using immunoSEQ multiplex PCR, the repertoire was profiled, and TCRdb retains in-frame clones only, with some absent. The table has 100,000 or so clones, approximately 90% seen once. Germline V gene data show CDR1 as SEHNR and CDR2 as FQNEAQ (reference sequence). V was clipped by 0 bases and J by 2 bases, with 8 bases between them. This CDR3 is 15 amino acids long. V is TRBV7-9 and J is TRBJ2-1, with D tentatively TRBD2 (6 bases). The sequenced sample was peripheral blood. The clonotype was recovered from a human donor with acute or convalescent COVID-19. The donor label of this sample is uncertain. CDR3 in amino acids: CASSLAGGTYNEQFF. The CDR3 DNA follows: TGTGCCAGCAGCTTAGCGGGGGGAACCTACAATGAGCAGTTCTTC.